This TCR beta chain derives from a study of blood T cell repertoires in COVID-19. Study at large: The United States, Italy and Spain provided the acute and convalescent COVID-19 samples. PBMCs, B-cell-depleted T cells, or T cells were the source of the cDNA or gDNA that made up the material.

In the study's own analysis: Estimation of nucleated cell counts was performed using reference gene primer amplification. Clones were sequenced by immunoSEQ multiplex PCR, and TCRdb holds only the in-frame ones, with some missing. The V and J calls and clone size were taken over from that table, and D and trimming were inferred from the DNA. Of over 200,000 clones listed, over 85% are singletons. Allocation to cohorts depended on clinical history reported by the participants. This CDR3 is built from 17 residues. Trimming removed 6 bases from V and 3 bases from J; junction bases left unmatched: 14. Germline V lookup: CDR1 SNHLY, CDR2 FYNNEI. There are a few counts of this clone.

The clonotype was recovered from a woman between 25 and 40 years old with acute COVID-19. The specimen sequenced was PBMCs or T cells enriched from blood (not recorded which). The J gene is TRBJ2-7, the V gene TRBV2, with TRBD2 matching over 10 bases. The CDR3 reads CASRGRPNSGGLYEQYF. CDR3 in DNA: TGTGCCAGCAGGGGGAGACCTAATAGCGGGGGGCTCTACGAGCAGTACTTC.